This is a list of T cell receptor beta chains from one sample in a study of shared clonotypes between healthy human individuals. Generated by immunoSEQ multiplex PCR, the TCRdb table keeps only in-frame clones and is missing some. This table has roughly 1,000,000 clones, approximately 78% appearing once. The sequencing sample was made of memory CD4+ T cells from PBMCs. All receptors come from a man between 18 and 35 years old in good health. Some clones in this sample may be carry-over from other donors' samples. Each CDR3 is given with its conserved first and last residue.

CDR3aa,v_gene,j_gene
CASSLSGGGADTQYF,TRBV9,TRBJ2-3
CASSEGSGRGVETQYF,TRBV6-1,TRBJ2-5
CASSLEPGTSRGYTF,TRBV11-2,TRBJ1-2
CASSPGRTDNQPQHF,TRBV18,TRBJ1-5
CASSHFRGTAEKLFF,TRBV14,TRBJ1-4
CASTGRTYEQYF,TRBV2,TRBJ2-7
CASSPGGQQETQYF,TRBV5-4,TRBJ2-5
CASSIRGADQPQHF,TRBV19,TRBJ1-5
CSVGLAGGEQYF,TRBV29-1,TRBJ2-7
CASSGAGFGEQYF,TRBV27,TRBJ2-7